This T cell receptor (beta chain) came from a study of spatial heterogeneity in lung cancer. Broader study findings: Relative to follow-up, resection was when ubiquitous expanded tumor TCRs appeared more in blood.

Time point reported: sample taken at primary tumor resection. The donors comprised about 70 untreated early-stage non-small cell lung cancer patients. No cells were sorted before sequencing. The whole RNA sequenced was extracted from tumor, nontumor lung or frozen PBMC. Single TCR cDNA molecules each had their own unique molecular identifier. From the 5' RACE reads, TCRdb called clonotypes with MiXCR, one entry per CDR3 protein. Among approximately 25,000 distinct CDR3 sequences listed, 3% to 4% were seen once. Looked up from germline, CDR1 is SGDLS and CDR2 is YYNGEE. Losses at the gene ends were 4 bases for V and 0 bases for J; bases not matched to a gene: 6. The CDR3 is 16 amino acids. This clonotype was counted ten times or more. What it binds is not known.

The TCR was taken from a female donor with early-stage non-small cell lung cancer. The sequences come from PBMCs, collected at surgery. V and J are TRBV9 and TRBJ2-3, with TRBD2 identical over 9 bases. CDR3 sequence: CASSSRLADSTDTQYF. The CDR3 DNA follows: TGTGCCAGCAGCTCCAGACTAGCGGACAGCACAGATACGCAGTATTTT.